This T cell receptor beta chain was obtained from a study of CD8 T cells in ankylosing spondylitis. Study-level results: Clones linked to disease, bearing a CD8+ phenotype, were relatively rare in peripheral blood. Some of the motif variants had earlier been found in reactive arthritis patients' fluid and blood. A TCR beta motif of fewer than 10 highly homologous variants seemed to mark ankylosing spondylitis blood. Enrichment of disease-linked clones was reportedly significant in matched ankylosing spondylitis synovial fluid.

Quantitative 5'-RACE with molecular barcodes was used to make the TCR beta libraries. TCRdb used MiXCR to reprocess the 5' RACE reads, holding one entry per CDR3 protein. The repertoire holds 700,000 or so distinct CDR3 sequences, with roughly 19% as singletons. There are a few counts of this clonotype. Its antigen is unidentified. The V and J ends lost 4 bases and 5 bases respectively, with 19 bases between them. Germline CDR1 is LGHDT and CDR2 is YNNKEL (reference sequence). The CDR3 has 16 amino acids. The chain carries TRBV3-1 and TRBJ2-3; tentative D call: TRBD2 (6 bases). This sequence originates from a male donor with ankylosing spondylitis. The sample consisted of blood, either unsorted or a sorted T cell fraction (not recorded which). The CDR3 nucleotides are TGTGCCAGCAGCCGATCGACAGTCGGGAGAGGAGATACGCAGTATTTT. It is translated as CASSRSTVGRGDTQYF.